A selection of T cell receptor beta chains follows, all from one sample in a study of cytomegalovirus exposure and HLA in healthy donors. Repertoires were generated with immunoSEQ multiplex PCR, while TCRdb's copy carries only in-frame clones and drops some. The data contain some 180,000 clones, about 89% of them singletons. What was sequenced was PBMCs. The receptors come from a man aged 30-40 years in good health and CMV-seropositive. CDR3s include the opening cysteine and the closing phenylalanine or tryptophan. The order of the fields is clone size, V gene, J gene, D gene, CDR3 protein, CDR3 DNA. A D gene is named only where the DNA matches it firmly. Expanded clones are given a class, and other clones once, few, many or no size at all.

NA,TRBV6-1,TRBJ2-5,NA,CASSTRGTETQYF,TGTGCCAGCAGTACCCGGGGTACAGAGACCCAGTACTTC
NA,TRBV9,TRBJ2-1,TRBD2,CASSIIAGGSFKQFF,TGTGCCAGCAGCATAATAGCGGGAGGGTCCTTTAAGCAGTTCTTC
NA,TRBV9,TRBJ1-4,NA,CASSVGTVPNEKLFF,TGTGCCAGCAGCGTAGGGACAGTGCCTAATGAAAAACTGTTTTTT
NA,TRBV7-7,TRBJ2-2,TRBD1,CASSPSPTGSTGELFF,TGTGCTAGCAGCCCTAGCCCGACAGGGTCAACCGGGGAGCTGTTTTTT
NA,TRBV10-1,TRBJ2-6,NA,CASSYTVQIHYSGANVLTF,TGCGCCAGCAGCTACACCGTTCAGATCCATTATTCTGGGGCCAACGTCCTGACTTTC
NA,TRBV29-1,TRBJ2-5,TRBD2,CSVATSGATGETQYF,TGCAGCGTTGCCACTAGCGGGGCCACAGGGGAGACCCAGTACTTC
NA,TRBV6-1,TRBJ2-3,NA,CASSPLSPKTDTQYF,TGTGCCAGCAGTCCTCTGTCACCGAAGACAGATACGCAGTATTTT
NA,TRBV7-6,TRBJ2-3,TRBD2,CASLTSGVSTDTQYF,TGTGCCAGCCTGACTAGCGGGGTTAGCACAGATACGCAGTATTTT
few,TRBV6-6,TRBJ2-1,NA,CASSPGGSYNEQFF,TGTGCCAGCAGTCCCGGGGGATCCTACAATGAGCAGTTCTTC
NA,TRBV11-2,TRBJ2-7,TRBD2,CASSSTSAREGRIPYEQYF,TGTGCCAGCAGCTCAACTTCGGCTCGGGAGGGCCGGATTCCCTACGAGCAGTACTTC
once,TRBV7-3,TRBJ2-2,NA,CASSSIGELFF,TGTGCCAGCAGCTCCATAGGGGAGCTGTTTTTT